Shown below are 7 T cell receptor beta chains from a single sample sequenced in a study of cytomegalovirus exposure and HLA in healthy donors. It was with 60 Vbeta and 13 Jbeta primers that the PCR ran. The protocol was immunoSEQ multiplex PCR, while the TCRdb copy is restricted to in-frame clones and leaves out a portion. The sample contains over 200,000 clones, around 80% of which appear only once. The source material was PBMCs. Every receptor here comes from a woman aged 55-69 years in good health and CMV-seropositive.

This chain connects TRBV19 to TRBJ1-1; D is unclear. The CDR3 is 14 residues long. The V gene's germline CDR1 is LNHDA and CDR2 SQIVND (reference sequence). The ends were cut back, 1 base at V and 4 bases at J, with 10 bases in the middle. The CDR3 DNA follows: TGTGCCAGTAGTATAGGCGTCGCGGGCACTGAAGCTTTCTTT. Amino acids: CASSIGVAGTEAFF.

This rearrangement joins TRBV19 to TRBJ1-2, with D maybe TRBD1 (5 bases). This CDR3 has 13 residues. Trimming removed 11 bases at V and 4 bases at J, with 17 bases between. Germline CDR1 reads LNHDA; CDR2 reads SQIVND (reference sequence). In DNA, the CDR3 is TGTGCCCTCAGGTTTAGGGGCTTCTATGGCTACACCTTC. As protein: CALRFRGFYGYTF.

This clone showed up just once. The chain couples TRBV6-1 to TRBJ1-2, with 9 nucleotides matching TRBD1. The V and J ends lost 6 bases and 4 bases, in that order; junction bases with no gene match: 9. The CDR3 has 15 residues. The germline CDR1 and CDR2 sequences are MNHNS and SASEGT. CDR3 residues: CASRQTGTGLYGYTF. The CDR3 coding sequence is TGTGCCAGCAGACAGACCGGGACAGGGCTCTATGGCTACACCTTC.

The chain uses TRBV19 and TRBJ1-4, with a possible D match to TRBD1 (5 bases). This CDR3 comprises 14 residues. The V gene lost 5 bases and the J gene lost 7 bases, with 14 bases spanning the gap. Germline V gives CDR1 LNHDA, CDR2 SQIVND (reference sequence). The CDR3 nucleotides are TGTGCCAGTAGTCGTCCCCAGGGCGGTGAAAAACTGTTTTTT. Translating it yields CASSRPQGGEKLFF.

This chain uses TRBV5-1 with TRBJ2-1; TRBD2 matches 9 bases. V lost 4 bases and J lost 0; bases outside the gene matches: 14. The CDR3 sequence is 19 residues long. From germline, CDR1 is SGHRS and CDR2 YFSETQ. The CDR3 loop reads CASSPRGSGRASSYNEQFF. CDR3 coding DNA: TGCGCCAGCAGCCCCCGGGGTAGCGGGAGAGCTAGCTCCTACAATGAGCAGTTCTTC.

V and J are TRBV18 and TRBJ2-1; a weak D match, TRBD2 (6 bases). Germline V gene lookup returns CDR1 KGHSH and CDR2 LQKENI. Deletions cut 6 bases from V and 4 bases from J, with 19 bases between. The CDR3 runs 16 residues. The chain's CDR3 is CASSLLRDASYNEQFF. CDR3 DNA sequence: TGTGCCAGCTCCCTGTTGCGGGACGCTTCTTACAATGAGCAGTTCTTC.

V and J are TRBV30 and TRBJ2-7, with 7 bases matching TRBD1. Looked up from germline, CDR1 is GTSNPN and CDR2 is SVGIG (reference sequence). The CDR3 has 13 amino acids. J was trimmed by 6 bases and V by 2 bases; bases with no gene match: 7. Written as DNA, the CDR3 is TGTGCCTGGAGTCCGATGACAGGGACCGAGCAGTACTTC. Its translation is CAWSPMTGTEQYF.